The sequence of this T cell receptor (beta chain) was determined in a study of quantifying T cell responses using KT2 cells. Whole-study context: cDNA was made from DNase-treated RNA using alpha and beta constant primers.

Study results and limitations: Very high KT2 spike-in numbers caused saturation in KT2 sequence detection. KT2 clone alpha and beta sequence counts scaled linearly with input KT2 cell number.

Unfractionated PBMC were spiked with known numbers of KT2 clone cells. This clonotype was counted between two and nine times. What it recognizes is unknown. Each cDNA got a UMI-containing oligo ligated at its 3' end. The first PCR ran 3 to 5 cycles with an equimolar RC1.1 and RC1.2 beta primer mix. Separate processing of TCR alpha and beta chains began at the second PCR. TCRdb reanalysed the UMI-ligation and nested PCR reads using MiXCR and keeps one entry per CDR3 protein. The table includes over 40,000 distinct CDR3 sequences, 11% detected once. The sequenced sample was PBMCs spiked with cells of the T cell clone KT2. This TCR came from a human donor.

CDR3 amino acids: CSARSGTDNQPQHF. CDR3 bases: TGCAGTGCTCGTTCCGGGACAGATAATCAGCCCCAGCATTTT. The rearrangement links TRBV20-1 to TRBJ1-5; 7 nucleotides line up with TRBD1. Losses at the gene ends were 5 bases for V and 4 bases for J; bases not matched to a gene: 8. The CDR3 has 14 amino acids. Per germline, CDR1 DFQATT and CDR2 SNEGSKA (reference sequence).